The present T cell receptor beta chain was sequenced within a study of blood T cell repertoires in COVID-19. Looking at the study overall: Acute and convalescent COVID-19 specimens originated in the United States, Italy and Spain.

The authors' processing: Researchers report that nucleated cell counts were estimated from reference gene primer amplification. The assay was immunoSEQ multiplex PCR, and TCRdb's table has in-frame clones only and misses some. V, J and clone size derive from that table, while D and trimming were established from the DNA sequence. The data show 40,000 to 50,000 clones, 80% to 90% seen once. The sample comprised peripheral blood. The receptor comes from a human donor in a cohort sampled during active COVID-19.

In DNA, the CDR3 is TGTGCCAGCAGCTTAGGGGCAGAGCTTGAAGCTTTCTTT. It codes for CASSLGAELEAFF. V is TRBV7-9 and J is TRBJ1-1, with D hard to call. CDR1 is SEHNR and CDR2 is FQNEAQ in the germline V gene (reference sequence). The V end was cut by 1 base, the J end by 7 bases, with 10 bases between. The CDR3 sequence is 13 residues long.